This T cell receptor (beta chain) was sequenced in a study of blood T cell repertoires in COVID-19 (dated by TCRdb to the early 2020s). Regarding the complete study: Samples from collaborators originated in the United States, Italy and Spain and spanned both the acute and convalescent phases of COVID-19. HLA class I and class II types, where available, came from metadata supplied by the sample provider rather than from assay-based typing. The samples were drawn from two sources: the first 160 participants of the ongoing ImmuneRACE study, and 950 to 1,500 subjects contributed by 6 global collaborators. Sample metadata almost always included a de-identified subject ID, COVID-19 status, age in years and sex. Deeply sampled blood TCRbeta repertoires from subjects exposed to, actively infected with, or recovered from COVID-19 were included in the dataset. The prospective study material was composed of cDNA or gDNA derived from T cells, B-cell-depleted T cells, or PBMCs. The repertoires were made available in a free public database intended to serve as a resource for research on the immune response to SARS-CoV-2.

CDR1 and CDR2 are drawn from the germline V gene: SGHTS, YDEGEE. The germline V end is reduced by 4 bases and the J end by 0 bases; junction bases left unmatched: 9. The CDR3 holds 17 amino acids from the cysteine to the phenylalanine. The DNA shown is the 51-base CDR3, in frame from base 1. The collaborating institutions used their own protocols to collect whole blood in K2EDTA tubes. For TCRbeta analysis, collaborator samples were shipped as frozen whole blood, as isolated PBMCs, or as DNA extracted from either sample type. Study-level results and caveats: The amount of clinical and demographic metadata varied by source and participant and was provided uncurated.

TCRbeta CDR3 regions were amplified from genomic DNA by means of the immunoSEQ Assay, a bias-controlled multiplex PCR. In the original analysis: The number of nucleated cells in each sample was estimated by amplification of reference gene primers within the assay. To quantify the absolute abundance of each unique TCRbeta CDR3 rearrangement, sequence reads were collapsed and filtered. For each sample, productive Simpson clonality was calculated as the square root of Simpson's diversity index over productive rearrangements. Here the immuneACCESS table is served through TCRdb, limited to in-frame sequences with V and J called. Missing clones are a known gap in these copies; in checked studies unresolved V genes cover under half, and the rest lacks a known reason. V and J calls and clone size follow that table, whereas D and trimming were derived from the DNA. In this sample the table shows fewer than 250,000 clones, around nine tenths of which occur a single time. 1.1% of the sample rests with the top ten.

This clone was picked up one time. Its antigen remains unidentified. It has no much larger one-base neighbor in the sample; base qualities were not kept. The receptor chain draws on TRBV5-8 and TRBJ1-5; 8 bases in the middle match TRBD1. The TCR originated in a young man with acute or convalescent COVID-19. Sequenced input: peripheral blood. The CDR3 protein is CASSTGQGAFSNQPQHF. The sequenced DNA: TGTGCCAGCAGCACTGGACAGGGCGCGTTTAGCAATCAGCCCCAGCATTTT.